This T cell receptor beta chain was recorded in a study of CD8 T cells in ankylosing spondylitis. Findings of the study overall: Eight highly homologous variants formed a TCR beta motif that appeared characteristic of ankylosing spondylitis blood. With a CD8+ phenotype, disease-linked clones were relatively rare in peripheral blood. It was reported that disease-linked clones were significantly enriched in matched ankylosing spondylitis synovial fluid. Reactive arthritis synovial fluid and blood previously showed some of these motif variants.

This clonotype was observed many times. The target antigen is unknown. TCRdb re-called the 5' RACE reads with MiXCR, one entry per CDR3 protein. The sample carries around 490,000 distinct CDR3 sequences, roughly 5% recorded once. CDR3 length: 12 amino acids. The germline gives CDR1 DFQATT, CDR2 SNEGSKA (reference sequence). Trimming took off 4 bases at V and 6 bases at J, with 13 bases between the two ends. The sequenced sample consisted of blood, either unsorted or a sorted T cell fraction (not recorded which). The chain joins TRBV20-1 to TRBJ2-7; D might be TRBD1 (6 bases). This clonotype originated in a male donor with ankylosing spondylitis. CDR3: CSAKGQHAEQYF. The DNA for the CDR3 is TGCAGTGCTAAAGGACAGCACGCCGAGCAGTACTTC.